The rows below give T cell receptor beta chains drawn from one sample of a study of T cell responses to AZD1222 COVID-19 vaccine. Sequencing used immunoSEQ multiplex PCR; TCRdb keeps in-frame clones, though not all of them. The sample records some 170,000 clones, 70% to 90% being singletons. The sample consisted of peripheral blood, taken on day 0 of AZD1222 vaccination. These receptor sequences come from an adult in good health. CDR3s include the opening cysteine and the closing phenylalanine or tryptophan. The order of the fields is J gene, clone size, D gene, V gene, CDR3 DNA, CDR3 protein. D genes are given only for firm matches. Where a row states a size, it is once, few, many or the class of an expanded clone; other rows omit it.

j_gene: TRBJ2-5
abundance: once
d_gene: TRBD1
v_gene: TRBV11-3
CDR3nt: TGTGCCAGCAGCTTACGGACAGGGGTACCCCAAGAGACCCAGTACTTC
CDR3aa: CASSLRTGVPQETQYF

j_gene: TRBJ2-5
abundance: -
d_gene: TRBD2
v_gene: TRBV7-2
CDR3nt: TGTGCCAGCAGCCTGAGCGGGGGGGCGGAGACCCAGTACTTC
CDR3aa: CASSLSGGAETQYF

j_gene: TRBJ2-3
abundance: -
d_gene: -
v_gene: TRBV7-9
CDR3nt: TGTGCCAGCAGCTTAGCCCAAAGCACAGATACGCAGTATTTT
CDR3aa: CASSLAQSTDTQYF

j_gene: TRBJ1-2
abundance: -
d_gene: TRBD1
v_gene: TRBV3-1/TRBV3-2
CDR3nt: TGTGCCAGCAGGGGAGGAACAGGGGCGTTGGGAGGCTACACCTTC
CDR3aa: CASRGGTGALGGYTF

j_gene: TRBJ1-5
abundance: -
d_gene: -
v_gene: TRBV18
CDR3nt: TGTGCCAGCTCACCATCAGCGAGCAATCAGCCCCAGCATTTT
CDR3aa: CASSPSASNQPQHF

j_gene: TRBJ2-7
abundance: once
d_gene: TRBD1
v_gene: TRBV5-4
CDR3nt: TGTGCCAGCAGCCAGGGACAGGCCGATTCCTACGAGCAGTACTTC
CDR3aa: CASSQGQADSYEQYF

j_gene: TRBJ2-1
abundance: -
d_gene: -
v_gene: TRBV4-1
CDR3nt: TGCGCCAGCAGCCAAGATTCGGGCGGGGTGGTACAAAGGAATGAGCAGTTCTTC
CDR3aa: CASSQDSGGVVQRNEQFF

j_gene: TRBJ2-1
abundance: -
d_gene: TRBD1
v_gene: TRBV11-3
CDR3nt: TGTGCCAGCAGCTTAGTCGGCGGTCTACAGGGGGGCAATGAGCAGTTCTTC
CDR3aa: CASSLVGGLQGGNEQFF

j_gene: TRBJ1-4
abundance: -
d_gene: -
v_gene: TRBV5-6
CDR3nt: TGTGCCAGCAGCCGCCTACGGAATGATAATGAAAAACTGTTTTTT
CDR3aa: CASSRLRNDNEKLFF

j_gene: TRBJ2-5
abundance: few
d_gene: -
v_gene: TRBV7-6
CDR3nt: TGTGCCAGCAGCTTGGGGGGTAGGGAGACCCAGTACTTC
CDR3aa: CASSLGGRETQYF

j_gene: TRBJ1-6
abundance: -
d_gene: -
v_gene: TRBV5-1
CDR3nt: TGCGCCAGCAGCTTGGTTGGGGATCCCTATAATTCACCCCTCCACTTT
CDR3aa: CASSLVGDPYNSPLHF

j_gene: TRBJ2-1
abundance: -
d_gene: -
v_gene: TRBV12-3/TRBV12-4
CDR3nt: TGTGCCAGCAGTTCCGCCCAGGGGCAGTTCTTC
CDR3aa: CASSSAQGQFF

j_gene: TRBJ2-7
abundance: -
d_gene: TRBD2
v_gene: TRBV19
CDR3nt: TGTGCCAGTAGTCTAGCGGCAATGACCTACGAGCAGTACTTC
CDR3aa: CASSLAAMTYEQYF

j_gene: TRBJ1-6
abundance: -
d_gene: -
v_gene: TRBV5-1
CDR3nt: TGCGCCAGCAGCGATTCAGGGGCGCCGAACTCACCCCTCCACTTT
CDR3aa: CASSDSGAPNSPLHF

j_gene: TRBJ1-5
abundance: -
d_gene: TRBD1
v_gene: TRBV6-1
CDR3nt: TGTGCCAGCAGTGAAAGTCAAGGACAGGGAAATCAGCCCCAGCATTTT
CDR3aa: CASSESQGQGNQPQHF

j_gene: TRBJ2-1
abundance: -
d_gene: -
v_gene: TRBV25-1
CDR3nt: TGTGCCAGCAGTGACGTGACAGGCGGGAGATACTCACAGTTCTTC
CDR3aa: CASSDVTGGRYSQFF

j_gene: TRBJ2-3
abundance: -
d_gene: TRBD1
v_gene: TRBV30
CDR3nt: TGTGCCTGGAGTTCCGGGACAGGGAGCATGGGTACGCAGTATTTT
CDR3aa: CAWSSGTGSMGTQYF

j_gene: TRBJ1-5
abundance: -
d_gene: -
v_gene: TRBV7-5
CDR3nt: TGTGCCAGAAGCGTAGAAGACAGTGGAGGTGTGGTTAATAGCAATCAGCCCCAGCATTTT
CDR3aa: CARSVEDSGGVVNSNQPQHF

j_gene: TRBJ2-7
abundance: -
d_gene: TRBD2
v_gene: TRBV28
CDR3nt: TGTGCCAGCAGCCGAACCTCCGGGACTAGCGGCTACGAGCAGTACTTC
CDR3aa: CASSRTSGTSGYEQYF

j_gene: TRBJ1-6
abundance: -
d_gene: -
v_gene: TRBV6-5
CDR3nt: TGTGCCAGCCGAGGGGCGTTAATGGCACCCCTCCACTTT
CDR3aa: CASRGALMAPLHF

j_gene: TRBJ2-1
abundance: -
d_gene: TRBD1
v_gene: TRBV7-8
CDR3nt: TGTGCCAGCAGCTCGAGACCGGGACAGGAATACAATGAGCAGTTCTTC
CDR3aa: CASSSRPGQEYNEQFF

j_gene: TRBJ2-5
abundance: -
d_gene: -
v_gene: TRBV6-6
CDR3nt: TGTGCCAGCAGTTACGGGTTGAGTTGGGAGACCCAGTACTTC
CDR3aa: CASSYGLSWETQYF

j_gene: TRBJ1-4
abundance: -
d_gene: -
v_gene: TRBV28
CDR3nt: TGTGCCAGCAGTACCCCGGGAGAAAAACTGTTTTTT
CDR3aa: CASSTPGEKLFF

j_gene: TRBJ1-6
abundance: -
d_gene: TRBD1
v_gene: TRBV29-1
CDR3nt: TGCAGCGTTGCGGGGGGACAGGGCCATTCACCCCTCCACTTT
CDR3aa: CSVAGGQGHSPLHF

j_gene: TRBJ2-6
abundance: -
d_gene: -
v_gene: TRBV3-1/TRBV3-2
CDR3nt: TGTGCCAGCAGCCCGGAGGAAAGGCGGGCTGGGGCCAACGTCCTGACTTTC
CDR3aa: CASSPEERRAGANVLTF

j_gene: TRBJ2-7
abundance: -
d_gene: TRBD1
v_gene: TRBV7-6
CDR3nt: TGTGCCAGCAGCAAGACAGGGTACGAGCAGTACTTC
CDR3aa: CASSKTGYEQYF

j_gene: TRBJ2-7
abundance: -
d_gene: -
v_gene: TRBV20-1
CDR3nt: TGCAGTGCTAGAGGGGGGGAGCAGTACTTC
CDR3aa: CSARGGEQYF

j_gene: TRBJ1-1
abundance: -
d_gene: -
v_gene: TRBV5-6
CDR3nt: TGTGCCAGCAGCTGGTTTTCGGACACTGAAGCTTTCTTT
CDR3aa: CASSWFSDTEAFF

j_gene: TRBJ2-1
abundance: -
d_gene: -
v_gene: TRBV7-3
CDR3nt: TGTGCCAGCAGCTTACAGGGCGCAGCCGGCAATGAGCAGTTCTTC
CDR3aa: CASSLQGAAGNEQFF

j_gene: TRBJ1-2
abundance: -
d_gene: -
v_gene: TRBV28
CDR3nt: TGTGCCAGCAGGACGACAGGCACCCGCGGCTACACCTTC
CDR3aa: CASRTTGTRGYTF

j_gene: TRBJ1-6
abundance: -
d_gene: -
v_gene: TRBV19
CDR3nt: TGTGCCAGTACCCCGGAGGGGTTAAATTCACCCCTCCACTTT
CDR3aa: CASTPEGLNSPLHF

j_gene: TRBJ2-7
abundance: -
d_gene: -
v_gene: TRBV11-2
CDR3nt: TGTGCCAGCAGCACGGGACATACAAGCTCCTACGAGCAGTACTTC
CDR3aa: CASSTGHTSSYEQYF

j_gene: TRBJ2-3
abundance: -
d_gene: -
v_gene: TRBV4-3
CDR3nt: TGCGCCAGCAGCCAAGATAGGCCGCCAGATACGCAGTATTTT
CDR3aa: CASSQDRPPDTQYF

j_gene: TRBJ2-3
abundance: -
d_gene: -
v_gene: TRBV28
CDR3nt: TGTGCCAGCAGTTCGCGTCAGGCGGGCCCTCGGGGCACAGATACGCAGTATTTT
CDR3aa: CASSSRQAGPRGTDTQYF

j_gene: TRBJ1-6
abundance: -
d_gene: -
v_gene: TRBV27
CDR3nt: TGTGCCAGCAGTTTCCTCGATGGGAGCTCCTATAATTCACCCCTCCACTTT
CDR3aa: CASSFLDGSSYNSPLHF

j_gene: TRBJ1-1
abundance: -
d_gene: -
v_gene: TRBV7-2
CDR3nt: TGTGCCAGCAGCTTTTCAGGGTCCAACACTGAAGCTTTCTTT
CDR3aa: CASSFSGSNTEAFF

j_gene: TRBJ2-1
abundance: -
d_gene: TRBD2
v_gene: TRBV30
CDR3nt: TGTGCCTGGAGTCATAGCGGGGGTCCCGGCTACAATGAGCAGTTCTTC
CDR3aa: CAWSHSGGPGYNEQFF

j_gene: TRBJ1-5
abundance: -
d_gene: -
v_gene: TRBV27
CDR3nt: TGTGCCAGCAGTTTGCCAGGCCGCGGGCCCCAGCATTTT
CDR3aa: CASSLPGRGPQHF

j_gene: TRBJ2-7
abundance: -
d_gene: TRBD2
v_gene: TRBV5-1
CDR3nt: TGCGCCAGCAGAGTTGGACTAGCGGGAGTTGAGGGCGAGCAGTACTTC
CDR3aa: CASRVGLAGVEGEQYF

j_gene: TRBJ2-7
abundance: -
d_gene: -
v_gene: TRBV19
CDR3nt: TGTGCCAGTAGTAGGGGGGGGGCAGCCTACGAGCAGTACTTC
CDR3aa: CASSRGGAAYEQYF

j_gene: TRBJ2-7
abundance: -
d_gene: TRBD2
v_gene: TRBV28
CDR3nt: TGTGCCAGCAGTTTACGTGCTAGCGGGAGGGCCCCCTACGAGCAGTACTTC
CDR3aa: CASSLRASGRAPYEQYF

j_gene: TRBJ2-1
abundance: -
d_gene: TRBD2
v_gene: TRBV5-1
CDR3nt: TGCGCCAGCAGCTTGAATGCGGGAGGGCCAGCGCGGCAGTTCTTC
CDR3aa: CASSLNAGGPARQFF

j_gene: TRBJ1-5
abundance: -
d_gene: -
v_gene: TRBV29-1
CDR3nt: TGCAGCGTTGAGGGGACGGATCAGCCCCAGCATTTT
CDR3aa: CSVEGTDQPQHF

j_gene: TRBJ1-2
abundance: -
d_gene: TRBD1
v_gene: TRBV24-1
CDR3nt: TGTGCCACCAGTGATCGGACAGGGGGCTTATACACCTTC
CDR3aa: CATSDRTGGLYTF

j_gene: TRBJ1-1
abundance: -
d_gene: -
v_gene: TRBV11-2
CDR3nt: TGTGCCAGCAGCTTAAATCGGAACACTGAAGCTTTCTTT
CDR3aa: CASSLNRNTEAFF

j_gene: TRBJ2-3
abundance: -
d_gene: -
v_gene: TRBV11-3
CDR3nt: TGTGCCAGCAGCTACTCGGGGGGCATCGATACGCAGTATTTT
CDR3aa: CASSYSGGIDTQYF

j_gene: TRBJ1-5
abundance: -
d_gene: -
v_gene: TRBV27
CDR3nt: TGTGCCAGCAGTTTATCAAGCCAGATCAATCAGCCCCAGCATTTT
CDR3aa: CASSLSSQINQPQHF

j_gene: TRBJ2-1
abundance: once
d_gene: TRBD1
v_gene: TRBV5-1
CDR3nt: TGCGCCAGCAGCAGAAAGGACAGGGCAGGCACCGCGGGCTACAATGAGCAGTTCTTC
CDR3aa: CASSRKDRAGTAGYNEQFF

j_gene: TRBJ1-1
abundance: -
d_gene: -
v_gene: TRBV6-5
CDR3nt: TGTGCCAGCAGGGGGAGCAACATGAACACTGAAGCTTTCTTT
CDR3aa: CASRGSNMNTEAFF

j_gene: TRBJ2-2
abundance: -
d_gene: TRBD2
v_gene: TRBV11-2
CDR3nt: TGTGCCAGCAGCCGTAGCGGGAGTAACACCGGGGAGCTGTTTTTT
CDR3aa: CASSRSGSNTGELFF

j_gene: TRBJ1-2
abundance: -
d_gene: -
v_gene: TRBV30
CDR3nt: TGTGCCTGGAGTGTTTGGCAGGGCCTCCACTATGGCTACACCTTC
CDR3aa: CAWSVWQGLHYGYTF

j_gene: TRBJ2-7
abundance: -
d_gene: -
v_gene: TRBV7-2
CDR3nt: TGTGCCAGCACCGAACAGGGTACCCTCTACGAGCAGTACTTC
CDR3aa: CASTEQGTLYEQYF

j_gene: TRBJ2-1
abundance: -
d_gene: -
v_gene: TRBV10-1
CDR3nt: TGCGCCAGCAGCGAGTACCGGGGAATGTCCTCCAATGAGCAGTTCTTC
CDR3aa: CASSEYRGMSSNEQFF

j_gene: TRBJ1-5
abundance: -
d_gene: -
v_gene: TRBV7-9
CDR3nt: TGTGCCAGCAGCTTAGTCGGGGCCGCCCAGCATTTT
CDR3aa: CASSLVGAAQHF